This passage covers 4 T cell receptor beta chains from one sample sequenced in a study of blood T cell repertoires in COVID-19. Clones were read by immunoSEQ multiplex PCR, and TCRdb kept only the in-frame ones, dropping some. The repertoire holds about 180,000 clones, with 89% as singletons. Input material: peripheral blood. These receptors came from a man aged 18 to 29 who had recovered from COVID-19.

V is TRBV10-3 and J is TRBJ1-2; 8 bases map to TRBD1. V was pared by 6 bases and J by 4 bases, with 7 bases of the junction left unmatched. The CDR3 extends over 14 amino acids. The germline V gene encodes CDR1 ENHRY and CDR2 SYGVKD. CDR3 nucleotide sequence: TGTGCCATCAGACAGACAGGGGATTTCTATGGCTACACCTTC. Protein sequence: CAIRQTGDFYGYTF.

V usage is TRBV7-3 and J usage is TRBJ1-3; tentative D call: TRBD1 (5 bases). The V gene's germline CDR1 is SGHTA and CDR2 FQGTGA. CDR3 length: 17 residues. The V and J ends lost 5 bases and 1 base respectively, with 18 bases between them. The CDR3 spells CASSAAPGLSSGNTIYF. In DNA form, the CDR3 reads TGTGCCAGCAGCGCCGCACCAGGGTTGTCGTCTGGAAACACCATATATTTT.

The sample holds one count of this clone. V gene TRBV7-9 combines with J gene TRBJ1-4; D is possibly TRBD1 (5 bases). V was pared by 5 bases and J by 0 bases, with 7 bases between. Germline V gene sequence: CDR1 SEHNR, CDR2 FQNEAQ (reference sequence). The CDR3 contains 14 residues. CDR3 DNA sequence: TGTGCCAGCAGCGGGGCACCAACTAATGAAAAACTGTTTTTT. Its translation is CASSGAPTNEKLFF.

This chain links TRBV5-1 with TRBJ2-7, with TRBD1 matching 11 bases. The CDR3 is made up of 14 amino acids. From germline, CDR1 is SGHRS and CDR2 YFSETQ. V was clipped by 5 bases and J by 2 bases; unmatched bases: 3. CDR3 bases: TGCGCCAGCAGTCCGGACAGGGGGCCCTACGAGCAGTACTTC. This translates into CASSPDRGPYEQYF. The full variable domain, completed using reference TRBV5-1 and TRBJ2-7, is KAGVTQTPRYLIKTRGQQVTLSCSPISGHRSVSWYQQTPGQGLQFLFEYFSETQRNKGNFPGRFSGRQFSNSRSEMNVSTLELGDSALYLCASSPDRGPYEQYFGPGTRLTVT.